This T cell receptor beta chain appears in the sequencing data of a study of Graves' ophthalmopathy and Graves' hyperthyroidism. General study findings and limits: Most expanded clonotypes from thyroid (those above 0.001 frequency) were also found in blood.

This clonotype has a count of ten or more. The antigen is undetermined. RNA served as the template for amplifying TCR beta CDR3 regions. First-round RT-PCR employed HTBI primers, with a second-round multiplex PCR after it. TCRdb ran MiXCR on the multiplex PCR reads and lists one entry per CDR3 protein. The repertoire has around 1,000,000 distinct CDR3 sequences, 35% to 40% of them found once; the top ten carry more than 9.5%. V shed 3 bases, J shed 8 bases, and the junction held 10 bases outside the gene matches. Germline CDR1 and CDR2: MNHNS and SASEGT. The CDR3 contains 16 residues. The sequence was obtained from an adult man with Graves' hyperthyroidism. This chain uses TRBV6-1 with TRBJ1-6, with TRBD1 identical over 7 bases. Source material: peripheral blood or thyroid tissue (not recorded which). CDR3 in amino acids: CASSDDRAMRDSPLHF. The CDR3 DNA sequence: TGTGCCAGCAGTGACGACAGGGCCATGCGGGATTCACCCCTCCACTTT.